This T cell receptor (beta chain) is from a study of cytomegalovirus exposure and HLA in healthy donors. The PCR made use of 60 Vbeta and 13 Jbeta primers. Profiling relied on immunoSEQ multiplex PCR, and the TCRdb table lists in-frame clones only, not all of them. This table has some 130,000 clones, roughly 9.8% appearing once. V trimming: 4 bases; J trimming: 0 bases; junction bases outside the gene matches: 3. Germline assignment: CDR1 GTSNPN and CDR2 SVGIG (reference sequence). The length of the CDR3 is 13 residues. Sequencing was done on a sample of PBMCs. The TCR comes from a man between 50 and 59 years old in good health and CMV-seronegative. The chain couples TRBV30 to TRBJ2-7; 7 bases line up with TRBD2. The CDR3 reads CAWTSGPSYEQYF. In nucleotides, the CDR3 is TGTGCCTGGACTAGCGGTCCCTCCTACGAGCAGTACTTC.